Listed below are T cell receptor beta chains from one sample, sequenced in a study of cytomegalovirus exposure and HLA in healthy donors. TCRdb's copy holds only in-frame clones and misses some; the assay was immunoSEQ multiplex PCR. The table lists over 150,000 clones, roughly 80% of them singletons. Sequences were obtained from PBMCs. The receptors derive from a human donor in good health. The CDR3 runs from the conserved cysteine through the conserved F or W. The D gene is left open where the match is weak. Size tells how often a clone was seen (once, few, many) or the class of an expanded clone, and some rows leave it out.

TGTGCTTCGAGGAGGGATGAATCAACTAATGAAAAACTGTTTTTT CASRRDESTNEKLFF TRBJ1-4 - TRBV2 -
TGCGCCAGCAGCCGGCGGGACAGCAACACCGGGGAGCTGTTTTTT CASSRRDSNTGELFF TRBJ2-2 - TRBV4-1 few
TGCAGCGTTGTGGCGGGGCTATCCTACAATGAGCAGTTCTTC CSVVAGLSYNEQFF TRBJ2-1 - TRBV29-1 -
TGCGCCAGCAGCCCGACCATAGGACAGGGGAGCGCAGATACGCAGTATTTT CASSPTIGQGSADTQYF TRBJ2-3 TRBD1 TRBV5-1 -
TGTGCCAGCAGCCTCGGACAGGGACGGACCGGGGAGCTGTTTTTT CASSLGQGRTGELFF TRBJ2-2 TRBD1 TRBV7-9 few
TGTGCCAGCAGCTTGGCCAGCGGGGGGGGGAATGAGCAGTTCTTC CASSLASGGGNEQFF TRBJ2-1 TRBD2 TRBV5-4 -
TGTGCCAGCTCACCTACCAGGGAACTCGAGCAGTACTTC CASSPTRELEQYF TRBJ2-7 - TRBV18 -
TGTGCCAGCAGCTTAGAGGGAGGGGGGGACCAGCCCCAGCATTTT CASSLEGGGDQPQHF TRBJ1-5 - TRBV7-6 once
TGTGCCAGCAGTTACTCTAGCTCTGGAAACACCATATATTTT CASSYSSSGNTIYF TRBJ1-3 - TRBV6-5 -
TGTGCCAGCAGTTTAGTGGGGAGTTTAGGCTATGGCTACACCTTC CASSLVGSLGYGYTF TRBJ1-2 - TRBV27 -
TGTGCCAGCAGCACACCCGGGACAAGGGTCACTGAAGCTTTCTTT CASSTPGTRVTEAFF TRBJ1-1 - TRBV5-4 -
TGTGCCAGCAGTAAAGGACAGGGGTTGGCTCAGCCCCAGCATTTT CASSKGQGLAQPQHF TRBJ1-5 TRBD1 TRBV2 -
TGTGCCAGCAGCTTAAGTATGGCAGGGGGCTTCGACGAGCAGTACTTC CASSLSMAGGFDEQYF TRBJ2-7 TRBD1 TRBV7-7 -
TGTGCCAGCAGTTTAAGGGTCTTAATGGGACTAGCGGGAACTAGCTCCTACGAGCAGTACTTC CASSLRVLMGLAGTSSYEQYF TRBJ2-7 TRBD2 TRBV28 -
TGTGCCAGCAGTTACTTTTCGCCGGGGAGCACAGATACGCAGTATTTT CASSYFSPGSTDTQYF TRBJ2-3 - TRBV6-5 few
TGTGCCAGCAGTGACTCGGCGGGGGGGCCTGATACGCAGTATTTT CASSDSAGGPDTQYF TRBJ2-3 TRBD2 TRBV6-4 -
TGTGCCAGCAGGTCCTCAGGGGGTGGTACCGGGGAGCTGTTTTTT CASRSSGGGTGELFF TRBJ2-2 TRBD1 TRBV6-6 -
TGTGCTAGCAGCTTAGCCGGGCCTAGCGGGGGCAATGAGCAGTTCTTC CASSLAGPSGGNEQFF TRBJ2-1 TRBD2 TRBV7-7 -
TGTGTGGCCGGGGGGGCCCGCACAGATACGCAGTATTTT CVAGGARTDTQYF TRBJ2-3 TRBD2 TRBV6-5 -
TGTGCCAGCAGTTACTCCTGGTCCAACGAGCAGTACTTC CASSYSWSNEQYF TRBJ2-7 - TRBV6-6 few
TGTGCCAGCAGTGAGTTCCCCGGACAGAGCTACGAGCAGTACTTC CASSEFPGQSYEQYF TRBJ2-7 - TRBV6-1 -
TGCGCCAGCAGCGACGGGACAGTCTACAATGAGCAGTTCTTC CASSDGTVYNEQFF TRBJ2-1 TRBD1 TRBV5-1 -
TGTGCCAGCAGCCCTTATACACAGGGCACCGGGGAGCTGTTTTTT CASSPYTQGTGELFF TRBJ2-2 - TRBV7-2 -
TGCGCCAGCAGCTTGGGGGGACTAGCGGGCCAAGAGACCCAGTACTTC CASSLGGLAGQETQYF TRBJ2-5 TRBD2 TRBV5-1 -
TGTGCCAGCAGCTTCGGGACAGCTACCGATGGCTACACCTTC CASSFGTATDGYTF TRBJ1-2 TRBD1 TRBV7-2 -
TGTGCCAGCAGCCCCGGACTCAGAGAGCAGTTCTTC CASSPGLREQFF TRBJ2-1 - TRBV7-9 few
TGTGCCATCAGTGAGTCTAGCGGGGGGCGCACAGATACGCAGTATTTT CAISESSGGRTDTQYF TRBJ2-3 TRBD2 TRBV10-3 -
TGTGCCAGCAGCTCCTTTTCCTCAAGGGGAACTGGCACTGAAGCTTTCTTT CASSSFSSRGTGTEAFF TRBJ1-1 - TRBV5-4 -